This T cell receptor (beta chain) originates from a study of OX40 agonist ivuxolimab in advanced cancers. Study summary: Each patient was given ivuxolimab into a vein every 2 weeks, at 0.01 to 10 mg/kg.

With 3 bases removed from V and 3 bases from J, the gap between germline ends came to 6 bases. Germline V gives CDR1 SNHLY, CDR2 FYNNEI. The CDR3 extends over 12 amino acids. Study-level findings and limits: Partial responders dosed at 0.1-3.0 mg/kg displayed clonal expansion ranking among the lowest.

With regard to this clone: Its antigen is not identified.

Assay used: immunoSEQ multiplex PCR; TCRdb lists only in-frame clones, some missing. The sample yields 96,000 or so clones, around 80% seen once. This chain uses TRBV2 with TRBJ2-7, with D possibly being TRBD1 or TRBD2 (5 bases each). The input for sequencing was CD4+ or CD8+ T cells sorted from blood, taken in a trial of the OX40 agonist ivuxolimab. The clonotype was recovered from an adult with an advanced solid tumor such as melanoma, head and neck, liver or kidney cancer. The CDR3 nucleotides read TGTGCCAGCAGTGAGGGGGTCTACGAGCAGTACTTC. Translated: CASSEGVYEQYF. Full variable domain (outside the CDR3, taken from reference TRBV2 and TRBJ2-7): EPEVTQTPSHQVTQMGQEVILRCVPISNHLYFYWYRQILGQKVEFLVSFYNNEISEKSEIFDDQFSVERPDGSNFTLKIRSTKLEDSAMYFCASSEGVYEQYFGPGTRLTVT.